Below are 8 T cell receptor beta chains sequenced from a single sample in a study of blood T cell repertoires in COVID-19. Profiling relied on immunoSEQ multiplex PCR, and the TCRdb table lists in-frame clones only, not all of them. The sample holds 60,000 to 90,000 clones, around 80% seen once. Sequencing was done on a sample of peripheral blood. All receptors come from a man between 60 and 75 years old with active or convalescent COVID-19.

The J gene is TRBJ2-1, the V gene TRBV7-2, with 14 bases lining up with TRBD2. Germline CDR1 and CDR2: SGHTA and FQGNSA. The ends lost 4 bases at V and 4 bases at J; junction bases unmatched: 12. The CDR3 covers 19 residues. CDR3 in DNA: TGTGCCAGCAGCTCAAGACTAGCGGGGGGGGCCATACGGTACAATGAGCAGTTCTTC. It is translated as CASSSRLAGGAIRYNEQFF.

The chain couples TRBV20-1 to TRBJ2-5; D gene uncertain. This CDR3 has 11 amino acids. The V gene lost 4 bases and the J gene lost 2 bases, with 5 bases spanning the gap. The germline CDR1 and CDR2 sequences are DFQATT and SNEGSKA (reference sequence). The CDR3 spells CSAIRQETQYF. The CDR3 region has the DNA TGCAGTGCTATCAGGCAAGAGACCCAGTACTTC.

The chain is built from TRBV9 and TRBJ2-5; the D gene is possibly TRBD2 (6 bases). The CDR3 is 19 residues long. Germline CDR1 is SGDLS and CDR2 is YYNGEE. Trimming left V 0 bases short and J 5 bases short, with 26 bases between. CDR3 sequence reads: CASSVATGTSTWARETQYF. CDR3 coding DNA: TGTGCCAGCAGCGTAGCTACCGGAACTAGCACATGGGCTAGGGAGACCCAGTACTTC.

CDR3: CASRQITNEKLFF. The CDR3 DNA reads as TGTGCCAGCAGGCAGATCACTAATGAAAAACTGTTTTTT. The rearrangement joins TRBV6-6 to TRBJ1-4; D is ambiguous. This CDR3 region has 13 residues. Trimming removed 6 bases at V and 2 bases at J, with 7 bases between. CDR1 MNHNY and CDR2 SVGAGI come from the germline V gene (reference sequence).

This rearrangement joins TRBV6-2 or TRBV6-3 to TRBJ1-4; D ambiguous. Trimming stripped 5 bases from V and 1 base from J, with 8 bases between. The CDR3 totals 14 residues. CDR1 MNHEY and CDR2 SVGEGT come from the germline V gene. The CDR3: CASSIGITNEKLFF. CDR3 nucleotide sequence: TGTGCCAGCAGTATCGGGATAACTAATGAAAAACTGTTTTTT.

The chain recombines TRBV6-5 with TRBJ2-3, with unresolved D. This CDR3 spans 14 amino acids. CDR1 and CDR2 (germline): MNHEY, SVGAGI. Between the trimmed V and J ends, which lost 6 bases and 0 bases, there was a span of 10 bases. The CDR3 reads CASRALRSTDTQYF. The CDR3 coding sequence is TGTGCCAGCAGAGCCCTGCGGAGCACAGATACGCAGTATTTT.

CDR3 amino acids: CASSHGQGSGGELFF. The CDR3 DNA is TGTGCCAGCAGCCACGGACAGGGGAGTGGCGGGGAGCTGTTTTTT. This chain joins TRBV9 and TRBJ2-2; 9 positions agree with TRBD1. The length of the CDR3 is 15 residues. V shed 4 bases and J 7 bases; nucleotides not matched to a gene: 8. Germline CDR1 reads SGDLS; CDR2 reads YYNGEE.

The CDR3 reads CASSRQAGYEQYF. The CDR3 bases are TGTGCCAGTAGTAGACAGGCGGGCTACGAGCAGTACTTC. The V call is TRBV19, the J call TRBJ2-7; TRBD1 is a possible D gene (6 bases). CDR3 length equals 13 residues. Germline assignment: CDR1 LNHDA and CDR2 SQIVND (reference sequence). The V end was cut by 4 bases, the J end by 3 bases, with 10 bases between.